The rows below give T cell receptor beta chains drawn from one sample of a study of CD8+ T cells in alopecia areata. The method was immunoSEQ multiplex PCR; TCRdb's version includes in-frame clones alone and lacks a portion of them. The sample consists of about 19,000 clones, approximately 59% of them appearing once. The specimen comprised skin, sampled at week 4, from a patient treated with tofacitinib. Source of these receptors: a human donor with alopecia areata. Each CDR3 is given with its conserved first and last residue. The D gene is left open where the match is weak. Rows may omit the clone size; those that give it use once, few, many or a size class.

>TRBD1|TRBV6-8|TRBJ2-1|.|20
TGTGCCAGCAGTTACGGGGCCGGGACAGGGGGCCTTAACTCCTACAATGAGCAGTTCTTC
CASSYGAGTGGLNSYNEQFF
>.|TRBV7-9|TRBJ1-1|.|17
TGTGCCAGCAGCTTAGGAGGTGGAAGGGCCATGAACACTGAAGCTTTCTTT
CASSLGGGRAMNTEAFF
>.|TRBV11-2|TRBJ2-7|.|14
TGTGCCAGCAGCCCCAGACAGACTACCTACGAGCAGTACTTC
CASSPRQTTYEQYF
>.|TRBV4-2|TRBJ1-3|medium-sized|17
TGTGCCAGCAGCCAAAGGGAAGTCAGTTCCTCTGGAAACACCATATATTTT
CASSQREVSSSGNTIYF
>TRBD2|TRBV28|TRBJ2-7|.|16
TGTGCCAGCACCTGGGGGACTAGCGGGGGTACCTACGAGCAGTACTTC
CASTWGTSGGTYEQYF
>.|TRBV19|TRBJ1-6|few|14
TGTGCCAGTAGTATAGATCATTTAAATTCACCCCTCCACTTT
CASSIDHLNSPLHF
>TRBD2|TRBV27|TRBJ2-1|.|15
TGTGCCAGCAGTTTGGGGGGGTTACAGCGCAATGAGCAGTTCTTC
CASSLGGLQRNEQFF
>.|TRBV19|TRBJ1-5|once|15
TGTGCCAGTAGTATACCAACAGGGAGCAATCAGCCCCAGCATTTT
CASSIPTGSNQPQHF
>TRBD2|TRBV4-1|TRBJ2-3|.|17
TGCGCCAGCAGCCAAGGAGGAGCGGGGGGAGGGACAGATACGCAGTATTTT
CASSQGGAGGGTDTQYF
>.|TRBV29-1|TRBJ1-1|.|13
TGCAGCTCCAGGGGCAGCCTGAACACTGAAGCTTTCTTT
CSSRGSLNTEAFF
>.|TRBV5-1|TRBJ2-2|few|14
TGCGCCAGCAGAGGGGCAATGAACACCGGGGAGCTGTTTTTT
CASRGAMNTGELFF
>.|TRBV7-2|TRBJ2-5|once|17
TGTGCCAGCAGCTTAGGTGTGCCCCCAATACTCCAAGAGACCCAGTACTTC
CASSLGVPPILQETQYF
>.|TRBV4-1|TRBJ2-4|.|18
TGCGCCAGCAGCCCTTTCTACCGGACATCTAGGGCGGCTAACATTCAGTACTTC
CASSPFYRTSRAANIQYF
>TRBD1|TRBV10-3|TRBJ1-2|few|15
TGTGCCATCAGGTCGGACAGGTTGAAATACTATGGCTACACCTTC
CAIRSDRLKYYGYTF
>.|TRBV6-5|TRBJ2-6|few|16
TGTGCCAGCAGTTCAGGACGGATCTCTGGGGCCAACGTCCTGACTTTC
CASSSGRISGANVLTF
>TRBD1|TRBV27|TRBJ2-7|few|14
TGTGCCAGCAGCCGACAGGGGCCCTCCTACGAGCAGTACTTC
CASSRQGPSYEQYF
>.|TRBV7-2|TRBJ2-3|.|14
TGTGCCAGCAGCCAAGGGACCTACACAGATACGCAGTATTTT
CASSQGTYTDTQYF
>TRBD2|TRBV10-3|TRBJ2-3|.|15
TGTGCCATCTCGACTAGCGGGGGGGCTGGAGATACGCAGTATTTT
CAISTSGGAGDTQYF
>.|TRBV29-1|TRBJ2-2|.|16
TGCAGCGTTGAGGAAGGGTTGGCAAGGAACACCGGGGAGCTGTTTTTT
CSVEEGLARNTGELFF
>.|TRBV19|TRBJ1-2|.|14
TGTGCCAGTAGTACAGGAACCCTTTCCTATGGCTACACCTTC
CASSTGTLSYGYTF
>.|TRBV6-5|TRBJ1-1|few|15
TGTGCCAGCATTCCCGCTGGGGGGCGGTACACTGAAGCTTTCTTT
CASIPAGGRYTEAFF
>.|TRBV4-1|TRBJ2-1|few|14
TGCGCCAGCAGCCATGAGGTAGTACACAATGAGCAGTTCTTC
CASSHEVVHNEQFF
>TRBD1|TRBV6-1|TRBJ1-2|.|15
TGTGCCAGCAGTGTCGTTGGGGGACAGAGCCATGGCTACACCTTC
CASSVVGGQSHGYTF
>.|TRBV6-5|TRBJ2-3|.|14
TGTGCCAGCTCTTTCCTTAGGGGCACAGATACGCAGTATTTT
CASSFLRGTDTQYF
>.|TRBV21-1|TRBJ1-2|once|10
TGTGCCAGCAGCGCTCCGGGCTACACCTTC
CASSAPGYTF
>.|TRBV27|TRBJ2-7|.|15
TGTGCCAGCAGTCGTCCCGGGGGCCCCTCCTACGAGCAGTACTTC
CASSRPGGPSYEQYF
>.|TRBV2|TRBJ2-7|.|14
TGTGCCAGCAGGCCGTCCTGGCTCCCCTACGAGCAGTACTTC
CASRPSWLPYEQYF
>TRBD1|TRBV6-5|TRBJ1-5|.|13
TGTGCCAGCAGGGGGACAGGGAATCAGCCCCAGCATTTT
CASRGTGNQPQHF
>TRBD2|TRBV27|TRBJ2-7|.|16
TGTGCCAGCGGCGCCCGGCCGGGGGAGGGGTCCTACGAGCAGTACTTC
CASGARPGEGSYEQYF
>.|TRBV11-2|TRBJ1-1|.|14
TGTGCCAGCAGCTTGGGGACGGAGAACACTGAAGCTTTCTTT
CASSLGTENTEAFF
>.|TRBV11-2|TRBJ1-1|.|17
TGTGCCAGCAGCTTAGGTGTCGGGGCCAGGGCAAACACTGAAGCTTTCTTT
CASSLGVGARANTEAFF
>TRBD2|TRBV4-1|TRBJ2-3|few|17
TGCGCCAGCAGCCAAGTATTGCGGGGGGGGAGCACAGATACGCAGTATTTT
CASSQVLRGGSTDTQYF
>.|TRBV7-9|TRBJ2-7|.|14
TGTGCCAGCAGCTTAAAGGCACGGACCTACGAGCAGTACTTC
CASSLKARTYEQYF
>.|TRBV11-2|TRBJ2-7|.|14
TGTGCCAGCAGCTTATCCGGGACACGATCGGGGCAGTACTTC
CASSLSGTRSGQYF
>.|TRBV4-3|TRBJ2-2|few|13
TGCGCCAGCAGCCAATATAGCGGCGGGGAGCTGTTTTTT
CASSQYSGGELFF
>TRBD1|TRBV4-2|TRBJ2-2|.|16
TGTGCCAGCAGCCAACCCCTGGGCAGGGGGTACGGGGAGCTGTTTTTT
CASSQPLGRGYGELFF
>TRBD1|TRBV18|TRBJ2-7|.|15
TGTGCCAGCTCAAGGTCAGGCGGGACAGGCGACGAGCAGTACTTC
CASSRSGGTGDEQYF
>.|TRBV7-9|TRBJ2-7|.|13
TGTGCCAGCAGCTTAACCCTAGGGTACGAGCAGTACTTC
CASSLTLGYEQYF
>.|TRBV6-5|TRBJ1-4|.|15
TGTGCCAGCAGCGATCCAGGGTCAACTAATGAAAAACTGTTTTTT
CASSDPGSTNEKLFF
>.|TRBV5-4|TRBJ2-7|.|14
TGTGCCAGCAGTCCCGGCGGAGGGGTGGGCGAGCAGTACTTC
CASSPGGGVGEQYF
>TRBD1|TRBV10-3|TRBJ2-5|.|15
TGTGCCATCAGTGAGGCCGGGACAGTACAAGAGACCCAGTACTTC
CAISEAGTVQETQYF
>.|TRBV9|TRBJ1-1|.|13
TGTGCCAGCAGCGCACGGGCATCCTCTGAAGCTTTCTTT
CASSARASSEAFF
>TRBD2|TRBV4-3|TRBJ2-1|.|14
TGCGCCAGCAGCCAAGAGGGGGGGGGCAATGAGCAGTTCTTC
CASSQEGGGNEQFF
>.|TRBV2|TRBJ2-2|.|16
TGTGCCAGCCGATACCGGGACACCTCGAACACCGGGGAGCTGTTTTTT
CASRYRDTSNTGELFF
>TRBD1|TRBV7-6|TRBJ2-2|.|14
TGTGCCAGCAGCTGGACAGGGAAGAACGGGGAGCTGTTTTTT
CASSWTGKNGELFF
>TRBD1|TRBV19|TRBJ2-5|.|14
TGTGCCAGTAGTATAGGACAGGGGCGAGAGACCCAGTACTTC
CASSIGQGRETQYF
>.|TRBV5-5|TRBJ1-5|few|18
TGTGCCAGCAGCCAAGATTTTAGGAATAGTTTAAGCAATCAGCCCCAGCATTTT
CASSQDFRNSLSNQPQHF
>TRBD1|TRBV19|TRBJ1-5|.|15
TGTGCCAGTAGTCTGGACAGGGCTTACAATCAGCCCCAGCATTTT
CASSLDRAYNQPQHF
>.|TRBV30|TRBJ2-3|.|12
TGTGCCTGGAGTGTAGGCGAAGATACGCAGTATTTT
CAWSVGEDTQYF
>.|TRBV29-1|TRBJ2-2|.|15
TGCAGCGTTGTCGGTGTGGGGGGTTTAACCGGGGAGCTGTTTTTT
CSVVGVGGLTGELFF
>.|TRBV5-1|TRBJ2-7|few|15
TGCGCCAGCAGCTTGGACCCGGGACTCGCCTACGAGCAGTACTTC
CASSLDPGLAYEQYF
>TRBD1|TRBV7-9|TRBJ2-3|few|14
TGTGCCAGCAGCCTGACAGGGTCGACAGATACGCAGTATTTT
CASSLTGSTDTQYF
>.|TRBV12-5|TRBJ1-1|few|13
TGTGCTAGTGGCCAAACCAGGGACACTGAAGCTTTCTTT
CASGQTRDTEAFF
>.|TRBV28|TRBJ1-5|.|16
TGTGCCAGCAGTTTAATAGGGACCTCGCCCGGTCAGCCCCAGCATTTT
CASSLIGTSPGQPQHF
>TRBD2|TRBV2|TRBJ2-7|.|14
TGTGCCAGCAGTGAAAGTAGAGGGAGGGACGAGCAGTACTTC
CASSESRGRDEQYF
>.|TRBV11-2|TRBJ1-2|.|15
TGTGCCAGCAGCTTAATTGGGGGAACTAACTATGGCTACACCTTC
CASSLIGGTNYGYTF
>.|TRBV5-1|TRBJ1-1|.|13
TGCGCCAGCAGCTTGGGGGGGAACACTGAAGCTTTCTTT
CASSLGGNTEAFF